This is a list of T cell receptor beta chains from one sample in a study of blood T cell repertoires in COVID-19. Repertoires were generated with immunoSEQ multiplex PCR, while TCRdb's copy carries only in-frame clones and drops some. This table holds hundreds of thousands of clones, around 89% found once. Sequenced input: PBMCs or T cells enriched from blood (not recorded which). These receptors all come from a man aged 25-45 years who had recovered from COVID-19. CDR3s include the opening cysteine and the closing phenylalanine or tryptophan. D genes are given only for firm matches. Expanded clones are given a class, and other clones once, few, many or no size at all.

>TRBV19|TRBD1|once|TRBJ2-5
TGTGCCAGTAGTATACCGGGCAGGGGGAAGGAGACCCAGTACTTC
CASSIPGRGKETQYF
>TRBV7-9|NA|NA|TRBJ1-6
TGTGCCACCTCGCAGGGGTTTTATTCACCCCTCCACTTT
CATSQGFYSPLHF
>TRBV7-9|NA|once|TRBJ2-1
TGTGCCAGCAGCTTAGACACCTCCTACAATGAGCAGTTCTTC
CASSLDTSYNEQFF
>TRBV28|TRBD1|NA|TRBJ1-2
TGTGCCAGCAGGGGACAGGGTCTCTATGGCTACACCTTC
CASRGQGLYGYTF
>TRBV21-1|NA|NA|TRBJ2-1
TGTGCCAGCAGCAAAGGGCTAGCGGGCTGCTCCTACAATGAGCAGTTCTTC
CASSKGLAGCSYNEQFF
>TRBV4-1|NA|few|TRBJ2-7
TGCGCCAGCAGCCAAGATGCCCAGCAGGGGTGGGACGAGCAGTACTTC
CASSQDAQQGWDEQYF
>TRBV7-9|NA|NA|TRBJ1-1
TGTGCCAGCAGCTTAGGCGGCGGAAACACTGAAGCTTTCTTT
CASSLGGGNTEAFF
>TRBV5-5|NA|NA|TRBJ1-5
TGTGCCAGCAGTAGAGGACAGTCCAATCAGCCCCAGCATTTT
CASSRGQSNQPQHF
>TRBV6-5|NA|NA|TRBJ2-1
TGTGCCAGCAGTTTCCAGGGAATACATGAGCAGTTCTTC
CASSFQGIHEQFF
>TRBV28|NA|NA|TRBJ1-6
TGTGCCAGCAGTTTCTTGGTTCGGGCAGGGCTGAGGGGGCCCCTCCACTTT
CASSFLVRAGLRGPLHF
>TRBV28|NA|NA|TRBJ1-5
TGTGCCAGCAGTTGGCAGTCGACCCAGCATTTT
CASSWQSTQHF
>TRBV25-1|NA|NA|TRBJ1-3
TGTGCCAGCAGTGCCTCCCGGGGGGATGGAAACACCATATATTTT
CASSASRGDGNTIYF
>TRBV21-1|NA|NA|TRBJ2-1
TGTGCCAGCAGCAAAGCGAGCAGGCCGTACCTTACTTACAATGAGCAGTTCTTC
CASSKASRPYLTYNEQFF
>TRBV4-2|NA|NA|TRBJ2-1
TGTGCCAGCAGCCACAACATATGGGGAGAGGGAGCCAATGAGCAGTTCTTC
CASSHNIWGEGANEQFF
>TRBV3-1/TRBV3-2|TRBD2|NA|TRBJ2-1
TGTGCCAGCAGCTTAGCGGGGTACAATGAGCAGTTCTTC
CASSLAGYNEQFF
>TRBV28|NA|NA|TRBJ2-7
TGTGCCAGCAGTTTTCAGGGGCCCTCGGTCTACGAGCAGTACTTC
CASSFQGPSVYEQYF
>TRBV10-2|NA|NA|TRBJ1-1
TGCGCCAGCAGAGAGGCTTTCGGGAACACTGAAGCTTTCTTT
CASREAFGNTEAFF
>TRBV28|NA|NA|TRBJ1-2
TGTGCCAGCAGTCCCTTCGGACAGCTCAACTATGGCTACACCTTC
CASSPFGQLNYGYTF
>TRBV28|TRBD1|NA|TRBJ1-1
TGTGCCAGCAGTCTGGGACAGGGGGATAAAGCTTTCTTT
CASSLGQGDKAFF
>TRBV7-9|TRBD2|few|TRBJ2-7
TGTGCCAGCAGCTTCCCCGGACTAGCGGGAATCGAGCAGTACTTC
CASSFPGLAGIEQYF
>TRBV20-1|NA|NA|TRBJ2-6
TGCAGTGCTAGTGGGGCGGGGCGCGGGGCCAACGTCCTGACTTTC
CSASGAGRGANVLTF
>TRBV11-1|TRBD1|once|TRBJ1-2
TGTGCCAGCAGCGCCCGCCGGGACAGGGATGGCTACACCTTC
CASSARRDRDGYTF
>TRBV6-5|TRBD1|once|TRBJ1-1
TGTGCCAGCAGTCGGGACAGCAACATGAACACTGAAGCTTTCTTT
CASSRDSNMNTEAFF
>TRBV5-5|TRBD1|NA|TRBJ2-7
TGTGCCAGCAGCTATGGGGACAGGGGTTCCTACGAGCAGTACTTC
CASSYGDRGSYEQYF
>TRBV10-3|NA|NA|TRBJ2-2
TGTGCCATCAGTGAGTCAAAAATCAGGGAAGATGTGACCGGGGAGCTGTTTTTT
CAISESKIREDVTGELFF
>TRBV7-3|TRBD1|NA|TRBJ1-1
TGTGCCAGCAGCGAAGTGACAGGGGGTGAAGCTTTCTTT
CASSEVTGGEAFF
>TRBV10-3|TRBD1|NA|TRBJ1-2
TGTGCCATCAGTGGGGGACAGGATGGCTACACCTTC
CAISGGQDGYTF
>TRBV27|NA|NA|TRBJ2-2
TGTGCCAGCAGGTCCCTGCTGGCGGGAACGAACACCGGGGAGCTGTTTTTT
CASRSLLAGTNTGELFF
>TRBV4-2|NA|NA|TRBJ2-1
TGTGCCAGCAGCCAAGTAGCGGAACCATACAATGAGCAGTTCTTC
CASSQVAEPYNEQFF
>TRBV6-5|NA|NA|TRBJ2-7
TGTGCCAGCGCGGGGTTGGCGGGGGCGACCTACGAGCAGTACTTC
CASAGLAGATYEQYF
>TRBV5-1|TRBD1|NA|TRBJ2-7
TGCGCCAGCAGCTGGGGACAGGGGAACTACGAGCAGTACTTC
CASSWGQGNYEQYF
>TRBV19|TRBD1|once|TRBJ1-2
TGTGCCAGCCATACAGGGGGCGGCCGAGGAGGCTACACCTTC
CASHTGGGRGGYTF
>TRBV6-5|NA|NA|TRBJ1-4
TGTGCCAGCAGTTCAAGGGAGGGACACTTAGGGGAAAAACTGTTTTTT
CASSSREGHLGEKLFF
>TRBV5-6|NA|once|TRBJ1-4
TGTGCCAGCAGCTTCTTTGATCGGGTGACTAATGAAAAACTGTTTTTT
CASSFFDRVTNEKLFF
>TRBV28|NA|NA|TRBJ2-7
TGTGCCAGCAGACAAGCTGGACACCTCGAGCAGTACTTC
CASRQAGHLEQYF
>TRBV7-2|TRBD1|NA|TRBJ2-5
TGTGCCAGCAGCTTATGGGGGGGACAGGGGCTCCAAGAGACCCAGTACTTC
CASSLWGGQGLQETQYF
>TRBV7-2|NA|NA|TRBJ2-2
TGTGCCAGCAGAGCTTCCGGGACAAATACCGGGGAGCTGTTTTTT
CASRASGTNTGELFF
>TRBV9|NA|NA|TRBJ1-2
TGTGCCAGCAGCGTAGTCGGTACAGCCTCTGGCTACACCTTC
CASSVVGTASGYTF
>TRBV9|NA|NA|TRBJ1-1
TGTGCCAGCAGCACTCAGTCAGGGGTTGTCACTGAAGCTTTCTTT
CASSTQSGVVTEAFF
>TRBV29-1|TRBD2|NA|TRBJ2-5
TGCAGCGTCGATAGGACTAGCGGGAGTTCGAAGACCCAGTACTTC
CSVDRTSGSSKTQYF
>TRBV28|NA|NA|TRBJ2-7
TGTGCCAGCAGTCCCCTTTTCTACGAGCAGTACTTC
CASSPLFYEQYF
>TRBV5-1|TRBD1|few|TRBJ2-2
TGCGCCAGCAGCTTGACAGGGGCGCAGGGCGGGGAGCTGTTTTTT
CASSLTGAQGGELFF
>TRBV12-5|TRBD2|once|TRBJ2-1
TGTGCTAGTGGTTTGGTACTGGGCGGGAGCTCCTACAATGAGCAGTTCTTC
CASGLVLGGSSYNEQFF
>TRBV2|NA|NA|TRBJ1-5
TGTGCCAGCAGTGTAGATAGGGGGTTAAGCAATCAGCCCCAGCATTTT
CASSVDRGLSNQPQHF
>TRBV19|TRBD1|NA|TRBJ2-2
TGTGCCAGTAGCTCCGGGACAGGGACGAGAAACACCGGGGAGCTGTTTTTT
CASSSGTGTRNTGELFF
>TRBV10-2|TRBD1|NA|TRBJ1-2
TGCGCCAGCAGTGAACAGGGACAGGGGACTGGCTACACCTTC
CASSEQGQGTGYTF
>TRBV18|NA|NA|TRBJ1-1
TGTGCCAGCTCACCTTTGTCCAGATGGAACACTGAAGCTTTCTTT
CASSPLSRWNTEAFF
>TRBV2|TRBD2|once|TRBJ2-1
TGTGCCATGGGACTAGCGGACGGGGTGAATGAGCAGTTCTTC
CAMGLADGVNEQFF
>TRBV27|NA|NA|TRBJ1-1
TGTGCCACCTCTATAATCGGGTCGAACACTGAAGCTTTCTTT
CATSIIGSNTEAFF
>TRBV3-1/TRBV3-2|NA|NA|TRBJ2-1
TGTGCCAGCAGTCCGACTGAGTGGTATGAGCAGTTCTTC
CASSPTEWYEQFF
>TRBV6-5|TRBD2|NA|TRBJ2-7
TGTGCCAGCAGTTCATCAGCGGGGCTAGGCTACGAGCAGTACTTC
CASSSSAGLGYEQYF